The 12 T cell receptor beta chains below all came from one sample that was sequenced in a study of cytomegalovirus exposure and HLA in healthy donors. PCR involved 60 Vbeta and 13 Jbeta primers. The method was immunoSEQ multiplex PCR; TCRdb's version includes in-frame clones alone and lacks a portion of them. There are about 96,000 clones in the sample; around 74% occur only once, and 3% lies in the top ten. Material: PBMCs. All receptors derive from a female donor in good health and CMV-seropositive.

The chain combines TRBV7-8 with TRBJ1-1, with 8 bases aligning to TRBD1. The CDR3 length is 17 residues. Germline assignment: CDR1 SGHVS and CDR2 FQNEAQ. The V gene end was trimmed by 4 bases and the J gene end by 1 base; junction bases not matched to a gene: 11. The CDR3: CASSSLVQGAGNTEAFF. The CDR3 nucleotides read TGTGCCAGCAGCTCGTTAGTCCAGGGGGCTGGGAACACTGAAGCTTTCTTT.

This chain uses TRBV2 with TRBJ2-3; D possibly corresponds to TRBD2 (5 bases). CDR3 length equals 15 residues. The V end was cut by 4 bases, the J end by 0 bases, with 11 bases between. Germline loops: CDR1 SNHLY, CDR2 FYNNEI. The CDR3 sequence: CASSAEAESTDTQYF. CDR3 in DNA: TGTGCCAGCAGTGCGGAAGCGGAGAGCACAGATACGCAGTATTTT. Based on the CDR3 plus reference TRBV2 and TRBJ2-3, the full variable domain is EPEVTQTPSHQVTQMGQEVILRCVPISNHLYFYWYRQILGQKVEFLVSFYNNEISEKSEIFDDQFSVERPDGSNFTLKIRSTKLEDSAMYFCASSAEAESTDTQYFGPGTRLTVL.

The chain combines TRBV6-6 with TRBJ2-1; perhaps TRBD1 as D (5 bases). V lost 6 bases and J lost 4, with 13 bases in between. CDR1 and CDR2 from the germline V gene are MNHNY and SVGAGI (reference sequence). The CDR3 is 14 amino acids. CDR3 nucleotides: TGTGCCAGCAGCCAGCGACAGTTTTACAATGAGCAGTTCTTC. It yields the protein CASSQRQFYNEQFF.

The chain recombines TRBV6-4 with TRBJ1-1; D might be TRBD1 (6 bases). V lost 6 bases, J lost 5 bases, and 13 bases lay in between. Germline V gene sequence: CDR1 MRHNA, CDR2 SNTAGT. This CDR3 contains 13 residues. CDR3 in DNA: TGTGCCAGCAGGAGGGACATCCGTACTGAAGCTTTCTTT. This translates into CASRRDIRTEAFF.

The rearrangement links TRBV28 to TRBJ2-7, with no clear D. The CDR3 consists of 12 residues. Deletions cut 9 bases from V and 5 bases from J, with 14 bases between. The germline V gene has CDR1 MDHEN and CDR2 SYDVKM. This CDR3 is CASSTFPHEQYF. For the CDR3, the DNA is TGTGCCAGTTCTACCTTTCCCCACGAGCAGTACTTC.

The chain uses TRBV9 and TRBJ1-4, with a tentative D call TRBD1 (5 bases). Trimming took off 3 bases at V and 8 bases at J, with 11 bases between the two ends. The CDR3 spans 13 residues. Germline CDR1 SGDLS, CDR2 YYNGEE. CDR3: CASSASGGEKLFF. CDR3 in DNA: TGTGCCAGCAGCGCGTCGGGGGGGGAAAAACTGTTTTTT.

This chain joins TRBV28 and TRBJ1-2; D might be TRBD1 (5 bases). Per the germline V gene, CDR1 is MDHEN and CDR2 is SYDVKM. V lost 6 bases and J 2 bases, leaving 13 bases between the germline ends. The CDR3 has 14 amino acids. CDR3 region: CASRNPQVNYGYTF. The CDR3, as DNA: TGTGCCAGCAGAAACCCACAGGTCAACTATGGCTACACCTTC.

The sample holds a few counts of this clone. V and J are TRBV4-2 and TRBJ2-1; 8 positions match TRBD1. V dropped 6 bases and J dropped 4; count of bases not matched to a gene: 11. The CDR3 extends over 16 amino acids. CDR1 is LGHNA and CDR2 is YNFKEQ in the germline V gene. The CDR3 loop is CASSPTSGTGYNEQFF. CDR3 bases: TGTGCCAGCAGTCCTACCTCCGGGACAGGATACAATGAGCAGTTCTTC.

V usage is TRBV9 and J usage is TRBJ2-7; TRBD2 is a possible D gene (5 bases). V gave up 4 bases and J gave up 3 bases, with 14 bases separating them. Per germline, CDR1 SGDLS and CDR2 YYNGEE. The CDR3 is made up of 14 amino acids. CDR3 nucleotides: TGTGCCAGCAGCCCCTACGGGGTGAGCTACGAGCAGTACTTC. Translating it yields CASSPYGVSYEQYF.

CDR3 residues: CASSLAWTGGTEAFF. The CDR3 DNA follows: TGTGCCAGCAGCTTAGCTTGGACGGGGGGTACTGAAGCTTTCTTT. The V gene is TRBV7-8, the J gene TRBJ1-1; maybe TRBD1 (5 bases). Between the trimmed V and J ends, which lost 0 bases and 5 bases, there was a span of 13 bases. CDR1 is SGHVS and CDR2 is FQNEAQ in the germline V gene. The CDR3 extends over 15 amino acids.

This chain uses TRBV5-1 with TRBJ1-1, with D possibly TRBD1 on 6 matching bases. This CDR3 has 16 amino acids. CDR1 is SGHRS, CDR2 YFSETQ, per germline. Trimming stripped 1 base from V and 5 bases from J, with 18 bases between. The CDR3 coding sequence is TGCGCCAGCAGCTTGAACACAGGGAGAATGCGGACTGAAGCTTTCTTT. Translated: CASSLNTGRMRTEAFF.

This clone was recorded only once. CDR3 in amino acids: CASSKCGPGGPDIYSNQPQHF. The DNA of the CDR3 is TGTGCCAGCAGCAAATGTGGGCCAGGGGGCCCCGATATTTATAGCAATCAGCCCCAGCATTTT. The chain joins TRBV21-1 to TRBJ1-5; the table's D call, TRBD1, has no DNA check behind it. TRBV21-1 is given as a pseudogene. The CDR3 extends over 21 amino acids.